This T cell receptor beta chain appears in the sequencing data of a study of CD8 T cells in ankylosing spondylitis. TCRdb independently ran MiXCR on the 5' RACE reads; one entry per CDR3 protein. In the table there are 150,000 to 200,000 distinct CDR3 sequences, approximately 16% of which are singletons. General study findings and limits: As reported, disease-linked clones showed significant enrichment in matched ankylosing spondylitis synovial fluid.

This clonotype was seen at least ten times. Antigen unknown. V lost 0 bases, J lost 8 bases, and 20 bases lay in between. Germline-derived CDR1 and CDR2 are SGHRS and YFSETQ. This CDR3 has 16 residues. The J gene is TRBJ1-1, the V gene TRBV5-1; the D gene is possibly TRBD1 (5 bases). Source material: blood, either unsorted or a sorted T cell fraction (not recorded which). This clonotype was obtained from a male donor with ankylosing spondylitis or in good health (not recorded which). The CDR3 DNA reads TGCGCCAGCAGCTTGGAAGGGAACACCAGGGAGGGAGAAGCTTTCTTT. Translation gives CASSLEGNTREGEAFF.